Listed below are T cell receptor beta chains from one sample, sequenced in a study of radiation and T cells in renal cell carcinoma. TCRdb's table, derived via immunoSEQ multiplex PCR, lists solely in-frame clones and lacks some. The data hold some 100,000 clones, with roughly 88% observed a single time. Specimen: blood, collected from a patient whose treatment included radiotherapy and nephrectomy. The receptors were sampled from a man aged 55 to 70 with renal cell carcinoma. Both conserved end residues are part of each CDR3. The D gene is left open where the match is weak. Some rows have no size entry. The others give once, few or many, or a class for an expanded clone.

length	D	V	size	J	DNA	CDR3
15	.	TRBV4-1	.	TRBJ2-5	TGCGCCAGCAGCCAAGATCTTAGAGGGTGTGAGACCCAGTACTTC	CASSQDLRGCETQYF
14	TRBD2	TRBV19	.	TRBJ2-7	TGTGCCAGTAGTAGGGAGGGCCTATTCTACGAGCAGTACTTC	CASSREGLFYEQYF
13	.	TRBV5-4	medium-sized	TRBJ1-2	TGTGCCAGCAGCACGCGACAGACCGATGGCTACACCTTC	CASSTRQTDGYTF
14	.	TRBV29-1	.	TRBJ2-3	TGCAGCGTTGAATGGCAGGGGAGCACAGATACGCAGTATTTT	CSVEWQGSTDTQYF
11	.	TRBV25-1	.	TRBJ2-2	TGTGCCAGCAGTTTAGCCGGGGAGCTGTTTTTT	CASSLAGELFF
20	.	TRBV21-1	once	TRBJ2-1	TGTGCCAGCAGCAAACTCCCCCTAGCGGGAGGGCCGTTTTGCTACAATGAGCAGTTCTTC	CASSKLPLAGGPFCYNEQFF
14	.	TRBV7-6	.	TRBJ2-4	TGTGCCAGCAGCTTAGCGGCAGGGGGGAACATTCAGTACTTC	CASSLAAGGNIQYF
17	.	TRBV21-1	.	TRBJ2-6	TGTGCCAGCAGCGTTGGGACACCCTCCTCTGGGGCCAACGTCCTGACTTTC	CASSVGTPSSGANVLTF
16	.	TRBV4-1	.	TRBJ1-3	TGCGCCAGCAGCCGTGTATGGGCGGTCTCTGGAAACACCATATATTTT	CASSRVWAVSGNTIYF
14	.	TRBV14	.	TRBJ2-2	TGTGCCAGCAGCCGGCTGTCGGCGGCCGGGGAGCTGTTTTTT	CASSRLSAAGELFF
17	TRBD2	TRBV5-8	many	TRBJ2-3	TGTGCCAGCAGCGGGGGACTAGCGGGAGATCCCACAGATACGCAGTATTTT	CASSGGLAGDPTDTQYF
17	.	TRBV18	many	TRBJ2-7	TGTGCCAGCTCACCCGGGTCCAGCTTCAAACTCTCCTACGAGCAGTACTTC	CASSPGSSFKLSYEQYF
14	.	TRBV10-1	.	TRBJ2-1	TGCGCCAGCAGTGACGGGTTACCCTACAATGAGCAGTTCTTC	CASSDGLPYNEQFF
13	.	TRBV30	few	TRBJ2-3	TGTGCCTGGACAGAAAGGGCCAGAGATACGCAGTATTTT	CAWTERARDTQYF
18	TRBD1	TRBV7-8	.	TRBJ1-3	TGTGCCAGCAGCTTAATCACCGGGACAGGGGAAGGTGGAAACACCATATATTTT	CASSLITGTGEGGNTIYF